Presented here are 6 T cell receptor beta chains from one specimen sequenced in a study of blood T cells in healthy people across ages. Alongside a J-beta primer mix, a sample-barcoded 5' primer served in a second PCR lasting roughly 7 to 12 cycles. TCRdb independently ran MiXCR on the 5' RACE reads; one entry per CDR3 protein. This sample carries about a million distinct CDR3 sequences, more than 30% of them seen once, and the ten largest clones take roughly 13%. The specimen sequenced was blood. Every receptor here comes from a man younger than 35 in good health.

The chain carries TRBV12-3 or TRBV12-4 and TRBJ1-4, with TRBD1 as a possible D gene (5 bases). V shed 6 bases and J shed 1 base, with 9 bases lying between them. The CDR3 length is 14 residues. The CDR3 region is CASSPGRTNEKLFF. The DNA of the CDR3 is TGTGCCAGCAGCCCAGGGAGAACTAATGAAAAACTGTTTTTT.

The J gene is TRBJ2-5, the V gene TRBV5-1; the match to TRBD1 covers 8 bases. The germline V gene has CDR1 SGHRS and CDR2 YFSETQ. The CDR3 runs to 17 residues. The J segment lost 0 bases and the V segment lost 2 bases, leaving 9 bases of the junction unmatched. CDR3: CASSLGQGPGYQETQYF. The CDR3 DNA follows: TGCGCCAGCAGCTTAGGACAGGGCCCTGGGTACCAAGAGACCCAGTACTTC.

This clonotype showed up just a few times. The chain joins TRBV20-1 to TRBJ1-2; maybe TRBD1 (5 bases). The germline gives CDR1 DFQATT, CDR2 SNEGSKA (reference sequence). CDR3 length: 12 amino acids. V shed 0 bases and J shed 4 bases, with 6 bases lying between them. CDR3 loop: CSARDGTYGYTF. The CDR3 DNA follows: TGCAGTGCTAGAGATGGGACCTATGGCTACACCTTC.

This clonotype was detected only a few times. The chain employs TRBV12-3 or TRBV12-4 and TRBJ1-5; D unclear. This CDR3 has 14 residues. V dropped 6 bases and J dropped 0 bases, with 9 bases sitting between them. The CDR3 reads CASRPGDSNQPQHF. In DNA form, the CDR3 reads TGTGCCAGCAGACCCGGGGATAGCAATCAGCCCCAGCATTTT.

This clonotype appeared a few times. The chain combines TRBV27 with TRBJ2-3; unclear D gene. Germline V gene sequence: CDR1 MNHEY, CDR2 SMNVEV (reference sequence). V gave up 11 bases and J gave up 0 bases, with 12 bases separating them. CDR3 length: 13 residues. The CDR3 sequence is CAGPGTSTDTQYF. The CDR3, as DNA: TGTGCCGGACCGGGCACTAGCACAGATACGCAGTATTTT.

This chain links TRBV12-3 or TRBV12-4 with TRBJ2-2, with TRBD1 as a possible D gene (5 bases). Trimming stripped 6 bases from V and 3 bases from J, with 17 bases between. The CDR3 runs 16 residues. CDR3 sequence reads: CASRPTGPWDTGELFF. CDR3 bases: TGTGCCAGCAGACCCACAGGTCCTTGGGACACCGGGGAGCTGTTTTTT.